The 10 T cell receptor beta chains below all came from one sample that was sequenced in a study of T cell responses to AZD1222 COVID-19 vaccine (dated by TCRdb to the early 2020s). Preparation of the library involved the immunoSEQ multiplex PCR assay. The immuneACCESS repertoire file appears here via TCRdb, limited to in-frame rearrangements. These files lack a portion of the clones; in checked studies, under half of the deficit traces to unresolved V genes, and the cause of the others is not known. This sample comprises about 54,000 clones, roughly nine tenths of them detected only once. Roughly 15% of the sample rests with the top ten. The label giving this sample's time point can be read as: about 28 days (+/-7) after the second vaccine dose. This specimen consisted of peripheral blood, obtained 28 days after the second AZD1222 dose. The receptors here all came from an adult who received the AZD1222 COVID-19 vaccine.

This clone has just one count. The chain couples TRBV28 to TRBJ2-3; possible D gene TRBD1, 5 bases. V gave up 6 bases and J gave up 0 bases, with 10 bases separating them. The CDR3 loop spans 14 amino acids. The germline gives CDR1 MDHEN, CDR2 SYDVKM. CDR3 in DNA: TGTGCCAGCAGGGTCCCAGGGAGCACAGATACGCAGTATTTT. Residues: CASRVPGSTDTQYF.

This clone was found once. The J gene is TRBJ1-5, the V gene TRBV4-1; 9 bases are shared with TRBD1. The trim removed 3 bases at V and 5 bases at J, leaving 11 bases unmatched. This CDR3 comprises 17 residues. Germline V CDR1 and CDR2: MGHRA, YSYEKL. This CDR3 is CASSQKPGQGSDQPQHF. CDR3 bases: TGCGCCAGCAGCCAGAAACCGGGACAGGGTTCGGATCAGCCCCAGCATTTT.

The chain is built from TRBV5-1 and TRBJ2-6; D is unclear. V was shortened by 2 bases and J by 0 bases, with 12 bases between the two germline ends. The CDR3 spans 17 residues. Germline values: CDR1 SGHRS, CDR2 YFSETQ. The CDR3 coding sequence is TGCGCCAGCAGCTTCGGAGCAGGCGGCTCTGGGGCCAACGTCCTGACTTTC. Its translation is CASSFGAGGSGANVLTF.

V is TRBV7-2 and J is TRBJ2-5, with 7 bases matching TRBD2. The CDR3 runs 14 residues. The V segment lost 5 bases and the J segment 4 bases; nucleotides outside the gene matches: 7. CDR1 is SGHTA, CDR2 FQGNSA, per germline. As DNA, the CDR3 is TGTGCCAGCAGCAAGGTGGGGGGGAGAGAGACCCAGTACTTC. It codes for CASSKVGGRETQYF.

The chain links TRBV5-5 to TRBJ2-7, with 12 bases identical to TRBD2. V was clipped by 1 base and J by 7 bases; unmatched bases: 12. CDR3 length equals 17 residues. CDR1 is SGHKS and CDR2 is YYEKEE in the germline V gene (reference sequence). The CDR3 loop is CASSLRPLAGGPREQYF. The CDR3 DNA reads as TGTGCCAGCAGCTTGCGGCCCCTAGCGGGAGGGCCCAGGGAGCAGTACTTC.

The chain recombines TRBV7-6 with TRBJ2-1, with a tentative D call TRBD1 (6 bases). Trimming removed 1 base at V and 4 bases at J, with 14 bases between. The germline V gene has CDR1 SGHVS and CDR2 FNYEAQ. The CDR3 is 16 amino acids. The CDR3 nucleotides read TGTGCCAGCAGCTTAGTAGGGGGAGATGTATACAATGAGCAGTTCTTC. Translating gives CASSLVGGDVYNEQFF. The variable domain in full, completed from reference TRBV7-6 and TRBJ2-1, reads GAGVSQSPRYKVTKRGQDVALRCDPISGHVSLYWYRQALGQGPEFLTYFNYEAQQDKSGLPNDRFSAERPEGSISTLTIQRTEQRDSAMYRCASSLVGGDVYNEQFFGPGTRLTVL.

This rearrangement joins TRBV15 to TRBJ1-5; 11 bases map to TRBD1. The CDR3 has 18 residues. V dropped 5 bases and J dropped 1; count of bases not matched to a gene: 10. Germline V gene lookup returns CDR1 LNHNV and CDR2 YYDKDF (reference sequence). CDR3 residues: CATSRGRTGGFSNQPQHF. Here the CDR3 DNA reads TGTGCCACCAGCCGGGGTCGGACAGGGGGCTTCAGCAATCAGCCCCAGCATTTT.

Written as DNA, the CDR3 is TGCGCCAGCAGCCAAGACGGAACCTACGAGCAGTACTTC. Protein sequence: CASSQDGTYEQYF. The V gene is TRBV4-1, the J gene TRBJ2-7; D is unresolved. The germline gives CDR1 MGHRA, CDR2 YSYEKL. The CDR3 has 13 amino acids. V lost 0 bases, J lost 2 bases, and 5 bases lay in between.

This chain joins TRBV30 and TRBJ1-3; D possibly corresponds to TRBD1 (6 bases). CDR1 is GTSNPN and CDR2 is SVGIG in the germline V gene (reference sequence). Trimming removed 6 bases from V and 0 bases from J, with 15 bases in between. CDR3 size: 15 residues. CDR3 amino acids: CACSQGTSSGNTIYF. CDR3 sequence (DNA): TGTGCCTGTTCCCAGGGGACTTCCTCTGGAAACACCATATATTTT.

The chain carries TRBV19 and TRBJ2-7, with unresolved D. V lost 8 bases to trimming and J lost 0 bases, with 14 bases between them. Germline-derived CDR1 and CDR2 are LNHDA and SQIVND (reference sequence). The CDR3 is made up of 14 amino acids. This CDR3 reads CASGETGGSYEQYF. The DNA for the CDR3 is TGTGCCAGTGGGGAAACTGGTGGCTCCTACGAGCAGTACTTC.